The 27 T cell receptor beta chains listed next were all sequenced from one sample in a study of OX40 agonist ivuxolimab in advanced cancers. Method: immunoSEQ multiplex PCR; TCRdb's copy keeps in-frame clones and lacks some. The sample contains about 38,000 clones, around three quarters of which appear only once. The sample consisted of CD4+ or CD8+ T cells sorted from blood, taken in a trial of the OX40 agonist ivuxolimab. The receptors shown here come from an adult with an advanced solid tumor such as melanoma, head and neck, liver or kidney cancer.

The chain employs TRBV7-2 and TRBJ2-1; D remains unclear. This CDR3 region has 15 residues. CDR1 and CDR2 from the germline V gene are SGHTA and FQGNSA. The ends were cut back, 1 base at V and 6 bases at J, with 13 bases in the middle. The DNA for the CDR3 is TGTGCCAGCAGCTTAGGGGTAGGGTTGGGCAATGAGCAGTTCTTC. Protein product: CASSLGVGLGNEQFF.

The chain is built from TRBV27 and TRBJ1-2; 10 bases line up with TRBD1. Germline V lookup: CDR1 MNHEY, CDR2 SMNVEV (reference sequence). V trimming: 7 bases; J trimming: 4 bases; junction bases outside the gene matches: 9. The CDR3 runs to 15 residues. The CDR3 DNA sequence: TGTGCCAGCAAATGGGACAGGGGCGGAATCTATGGCTACACCTTC. Protein: CASKWDRGGIYGYTF.

The chain combines TRBV5-1 with TRBJ1-2; 9 bases agree with TRBD1. CDR1 is SGHRS and CDR2 is YFSETQ in the germline V gene. CDR3 size: 13 residues. The V segment lost 4 bases and the J segment 6 bases; nucleotides outside the gene matches: 4. The CDR3 here is CASSPRTGDGYTF. In nucleotides, the CDR3 is TGCGCCAGCAGCCCCCGGACAGGGGATGGCTACACCTTC.

This chain uses TRBV28 with TRBJ2-7; D tentatively fits TRBD1 or TRBD2 (5 bases each). V lost 5 bases and J lost 2, with 16 bases in between. Germline CDR1 is MDHEN and CDR2 is SYDVKM. This CDR3 is 15 amino acids long. The CDR3 nucleotides read TGTGCCAGCAGTACCCCCGGGACGGCGACCTACGAGCAGTACTTC. It is translated as CASSTPGTATYEQYF.

The rearrangement uses TRBV28 and TRBJ2-1, with D possibly matching TRBD1 (5 bases). Per germline, CDR1 MDHEN and CDR2 SYDVKM. This CDR3 comprises 12 residues. Trimming cost V 1 base and J 10 bases, with 8 bases left between them. CDR3 DNA: TGTGCCAGCAGTTTATTACAGGCCGAGCAGTTCTTC. Its translation is CASSLLQAEQFF.

This clone was seen only once. This sequence joins TRBV6-5 and TRBJ1-2, with 9 positions matching TRBD1. The germline V gene has CDR1 MNHEY and CDR2 SVGAGI. CDR3 length: 12 residues. Trimming removed 8 bases from V and 7 bases from J; junction bases left unmatched: 5. The CDR3 DNA sequence: TGTGCCAGCGGGGGACAGGGTTCTGGCTACACCTTC. Protein sequence: CASGGQGSGYTF.

The chain employs TRBV27 and TRBJ2-7; D remains unclear. Per germline, CDR1 MNHEY and CDR2 SMNVEV (reference sequence). The germline V and J ends were trimmed by 6 bases and 1 base, with 10 bases remaining between them. The CDR3 length is 13 residues. CDR3 nucleotide sequence: TGTGCCAGCAGGGGAACAGTGTCCTACGAGCAGTACTTC. The encoded protein is CASRGTVSYEQYF.

The CDR3 loop reads CASSLGRSTDTQYF. CDR3 bases: TGTGCCAGCAGCTTGGGTAGGAGCACAGATACGCAGTATTTT. The chain recombines TRBV5-8 with TRBJ2-3; no firm D call. The germline V gene has CDR1 SGHTS and CDR2 YDEGEE. Trimming pared 0 bases from V and 0 bases from J, leaving 5 bases between. This CDR3 region has 14 residues.

This clone was observed a single time. The J gene is TRBJ2-5, the V gene TRBV7-2; TRBD1 matches at 8 bases. The CDR3 is 15 residues long. Germline trimming cut 2 bases from V and 5 bases from J; bases unmatched to any gene: 7. The germline gives CDR1 SGHTA, CDR2 FQGNSA. CDR3 sequence reads: CASSLQGASSETQYF. CDR3 bases: TGTGCCAGCAGCTTACAGGGGGCGTCGAGTGAGACCCAGTACTTC.

The chain joins TRBV2 to TRBJ2-6, with D perhaps being TRBD1 or TRBD2 (5 bases each). From germline, CDR1 is SNHLY and CDR2 FYNNEI. V was cut by 6 bases and J by 4 bases, with 16 bases left in between. This CDR3 has 16 residues. CDR3 sequence (DNA): TGTGCCAGCAGCCCGGTTAGAGGGGCAGGGGCCAACGTCCTGACTTTC. Amino acids: CASSPVRGAGANVLTF. Complete variable domain (other parts from reference TRBV2 and TRBJ2-6): EPEVTQTPSHQVTQMGQEVILRCVPISNHLYFYWYRQILGQKVEFLVSFYNNEISEKSEIFDDQFSVERPDGSNFTLKIRSTKLEDSAMYFCASSPVRGAGANVLTFGAGSRLTVL.

V is TRBV5-1 and J is TRBJ2-7; maybe TRBD2 (5 bases). The CDR3 has 13 amino acids. In germline, CDR1 is SGHRS, CDR2 YFSETQ. Trimming stripped 1 base from V and 4 bases from J, with 9 bases between. This chain's CDR3 is CASSLSPGYEQYF. The CDR3 DNA is TGCGCCAGCAGCTTGTCGCCGGGGTACGAGCAGTACTTC. Full variable domain (remainder filled in from reference TRBV5-1 and TRBJ2-7): KAGVTQTPRYLIKTRGQQVTLSCSPISGHRSVSWYQQTPGQGLQFLFEYFSETQRNKGNFPGRFSGRQFSNSRSEMNVSTLELGDSALYLCASSLSPGYEQYFGPGTRLTVT.

This chain connects TRBV19 to TRBJ2-5; D perhaps matches TRBD1 (6 bases). Trimming stripped 6 bases from V and 3 bases from J, with 23 bases between. The CDR3 covers 17 residues. The germline gives CDR1 LNHDA, CDR2 SQIVND (reference sequence). The CDR3 coding sequence is TGTGCCAGTAGCGGCGTCGGCGGGTACAGGGTCAAAGAGACCCAGTACTTC. Translation: CASSGVGGYRVKETQYF.

This clone was picked up one time. The V gene is TRBV6-5, the J gene TRBJ2-3, with a tentative D call TRBD1 (5 bases). Germline assignment: CDR1 MNHEY and CDR2 SVGAGI. This CDR3 comprises 12 residues. V lost 6 bases to trimming and J lost 6 bases, with 10 bases between them. The CDR3 region is CASSVPGDTQYF. The CDR3, as DNA: TGTGCCAGCAGCGTACCAGGGGATACGCAGTATTTT.

The V gene is TRBV14, the J gene TRBJ2-6; tentatively, D is TRBD2 (6 bases). The V end lost 4 bases, the J end lost 0 bases, and 13 bases lay between the germline ends. In germline, CDR1 is SGHDN, CDR2 FVKESK. CDR3 length: 17 amino acids. CDR3 nucleotide sequence: TGTGCCAGCAGCCTACCGGGGCGGGGCTCTGGGGCCAACGTCCTGACTTTC. Its translation: CASSLPGRGSGANVLTF. Filled out from reference TRBV14 and TRBJ2-6, the complete variable domain reads EAGVTQFPSHSVIEKGQTVTLRCDPISGHDNLYWYRRVMGKEIKFLLHFVKESKQDESGMPNNRFLAERTGGTYSTLKVQPAELEDSGVYFCASSLPGRGSGANVLTFGAGSRLTVL.

This clone is medium-sized. The gene calls are TRBV2 and TRBJ1-5; the D gene is possibly TRBD1 (6 bases). Germline V CDR1 and CDR2: SNHLY, FYNNEI. This CDR3 spans 16 amino acids. The V and J ends lost 6 bases and 0 bases respectively, with 15 bases between them. The CDR3 region has the DNA TGTGCCAGCAGGCCGCCACAGGGCTATAGCAATCAGCCCCAGCATTTT. This sequence encodes CASRPPQGYSNQPQHF.

This chain links TRBV5-4 with TRBJ1-2; D is unclear. The CDR3 contains 13 residues. V was cut by 0 bases and J by 3 bases, with 6 bases left in between. CDR1 and CDR2 (germline): SGHNT, YYREEE (reference sequence). CDR3 loop: CASSLVVDYGYTF. The CDR3 DNA reads as TGTGCCAGCAGCTTGGTTGTAGACTATGGCTACACCTTC.

The sample holds a few counts of this clone. The chain carries TRBV7-9 and TRBJ1-5, with unresolved D. CDR3 length equals 14 residues. Between the trimmed V and J ends, which lost 2 bases and 4 bases, there was a span of 9 bases. Germline CDR1 reads SEHNR; CDR2 reads FQNEAQ (reference sequence). The CDR3, as DNA: TGTGCCAGCAGCTTACCGGGGAGGAATCAGCCCCAGCATTTT. The encoded protein is CASSLPGRNQPQHF.

The rearrangement uses TRBV28 and TRBJ1-2; 7 nucleotides align to TRBD1. The V and J ends lost 8 bases and 4 bases, in that order; junction bases with no gene match: 10. CDR1 is MDHEN, CDR2 SYDVKM, per germline. There are 14 residues in the CDR3. CDR3 amino acids: CASQSPDRFYGYTF. The CDR3 DNA is TGTGCCAGCCAATCCCCGGACAGGTTCTATGGCTACACCTTC.

The CDR3 coding sequence is TGCGCCAGCAGTGGGGGACAGGGACTAAGCTCTGGAAACACCATATATTTT. This encodes CASSGGQGLSSGNTIYF. V and J are TRBV5-1 and TRBJ1-3; 9 nucleotides match TRBD1. Germline assignment: CDR1 SGHRS and CDR2 YFSETQ. This CDR3 is 17 amino acids long. J was trimmed by 0 bases and V by 5 bases; bases with no gene match: 9.

This clone is medium-sized by share. This chain links TRBV18 with TRBJ2-2; a possible D gene is TRBD1 (6 bases). Looked up from germline, CDR1 is KGHSH and CDR2 is LQKENI. V was shortened by 2 bases and J by 6 bases, with 19 bases between the two germline ends. This CDR3 contains 17 residues. This chain's CDR3 is CASSPLPARGTSGELFF. The CDR3 DNA follows: TGTGCCAGCTCACCATTACCGGCCAGGGGAACGTCCGGGGAGCTGTTTTTT.

V gene TRBV11-2 combines with J gene TRBJ2-1; tentative D call: TRBD1 (6 bases). V lost 1 base to trimming and J lost 4 bases, with 8 bases between them. CDR3 length: 14 residues. CDR1 is SGHAT and CDR2 is FQNNGV in the germline V gene. CDR3 residues: CASSLVDSYNEQFF. CDR3 bases: TGTGCCAGCAGCTTAGTGGACAGTTACAATGAGCAGTTCTTC.

This rearrangement joins TRBV7-2 to TRBJ1-5; 9 positions match TRBD1. Germline V gene sequence: CDR1 SGHTA, CDR2 FQGNSA. The CDR3 length is 15 residues. With V trimmed by 5 bases and J by 3 bases, 5 bases remained unmatched. Here the CDR3 reads CASSATGGNNQPQHF. The CDR3 DNA reads as TGTGCCAGCAGCGCTACAGGGGGCAACAATCAGCCCCAGCATTTT.

The rearrangement links TRBV7-9 to TRBJ2-3, with 7 bases matching TRBD1. Germline V gene data show CDR1 as SEHNR and CDR2 as FQNEAQ (reference sequence). The CDR3 is made up of 13 amino acids. The CDR3 DNA reads TGTGCGGGGGACAGACAAGGGATGGATACGCAGTATTTT. It specifies CAGDRQGMDTQYF.

The V and J genes are TRBV14 and TRBJ2-5; D is ambiguous. Trimming removed 0 bases at V and 5 bases at J, with 7 bases between. The CDR3 sequence is 13 residues long. The germline CDR1 and CDR2 sequences are SGHDN and FVKESK. CDR3 amino acids: CASSQDRKETQYF. As DNA, the CDR3 is TGTGCCAGCAGCCAAGATAGAAAGGAGACCCAGTACTTC.

J is TRBJ1-6 and V is TRBV6-5, with TRBD1 identical over 8 bases. Germline V gene data show CDR1 as MNHEY and CDR2 as SVGAGI. With 6 bases clipped from V and 10 bases from J, the junction kept 11 bases outside the gene matches. This CDR3 has 15 amino acids. The DNA of the CDR3 is TGTGCCAGCAGCTGGACAGGGTACGATGGCTCACCCCTCCACTTT. Translated: CASSWTGYDGSPLHF.

The chain links TRBV4-1 to TRBJ2-1, with a tentative D call TRBD2 (6 bases). Germline CDR1 MGHRA, CDR2 YSYEKL. V lost 0 bases and J lost 5, with 17 bases in between. This CDR3 has 17 residues. This chain's CDR3 is CASSQDPGTRSDNEQFF. CDR3 sequence (DNA): TGCGCCAGCAGCCAAGATCCCGGGACTCGGTCTGACAATGAGCAGTTCTTC.

The chain carries TRBV2 and TRBJ1-1; a possible D gene is TRBD1 (6 bases). V was trimmed by 5 bases and J by 4 bases, leaving 14 bases between them. CDR1 is SNHLY, CDR2 FYNNEI, per germline. The CDR3 sequence is 14 residues long. The DNA for the CDR3 is TGTGCCAGCAGTTACAGGGAATTCGGCACTGAAGCTTTCTTT. Translation: CASSYREFGTEAFF.